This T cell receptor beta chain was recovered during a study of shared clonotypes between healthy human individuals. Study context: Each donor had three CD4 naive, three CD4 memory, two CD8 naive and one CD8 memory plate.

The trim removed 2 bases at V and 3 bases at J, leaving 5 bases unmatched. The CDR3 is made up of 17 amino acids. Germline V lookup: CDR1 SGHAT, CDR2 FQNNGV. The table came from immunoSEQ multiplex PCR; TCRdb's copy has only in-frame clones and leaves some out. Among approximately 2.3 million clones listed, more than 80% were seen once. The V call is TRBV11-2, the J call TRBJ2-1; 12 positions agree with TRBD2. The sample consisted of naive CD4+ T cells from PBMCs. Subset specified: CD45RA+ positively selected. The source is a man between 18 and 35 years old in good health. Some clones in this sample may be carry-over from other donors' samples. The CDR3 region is CASSLSRTSGIYNEQFF. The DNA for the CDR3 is TGTGCCAGCAGCTTATCTAGGACTAGCGGGATCTACAATGAGCAGTTCTTC.